One sample yielded the 18 T cell receptor beta chains listed below, sequenced in a study of response to subunit inactivated influenza vaccine. TCRdb re-derived calls from the RT-PCR reads in MiXCR, one entry per CDR3 protein. The sample shows roughly 700,000 distinct CDR3 sequences, more than 15% of them seen only once. The source material was PBMCs from blood, sampled 11 to 12 days after vaccination. These receptors were obtained from a man aged 50 to 59 who received an inactivated influenza vaccine.

The chain combines TRBV24-1 with TRBJ2-3; 12 positions match TRBD2. The junction had 15 bases not matched to a gene; V was cut back by 5 bases and J by 4 bases. This CDR3 has 19 amino acids. Germline CDR1 is KGHDR and CDR2 is SFDVKD. The CDR3 loop is CATSGTTGASGRAPDTQYF. The CDR3 nucleotides read TGTGCCACCAGTGGTACGACGGGGGCTAGCGGGAGGGCCCCAGATACGCAGTATTTT.

The chain carries TRBV28 and TRBJ2-1, with D tentatively TRBD2 (6 bases). Germline values: CDR1 MDHEN, CDR2 SYDVKM. The V end lost 3 bases, the J end lost 2 bases, and 11 bases lay between the germline ends. The CDR3 is made up of 15 amino acids. CDR3 amino acids: CASSFSGSPYNEQFF. The DNA for the CDR3 is TGTGCCAGCAGTTTCTCCGGGAGCCCCTACAATGAGCAGTTCTTC.

In this sample, this clonotype turned up many times. The V call is TRBV3-1, the J call TRBJ2-1; TRBD2 agrees at 11 bases. Trimming took 4 bases from V and 5 from J; bases not matched to a gene: 10. The CDR3 is made up of 17 amino acids. The germline V gene encodes CDR1 LGHDT and CDR2 YNNKEL (reference sequence). The DNA of the CDR3 is TGTGCCAGCAGCCCCTACCCGACTAGCGGGACCCACAATGAGCAGTTCTTC. Protein sequence: CASSPYPTSGTHNEQFF.

V and J are TRBV12-3 or TRBV12-4 and TRBJ1-6, with 8 nucleotides matching TRBD1. The CDR3 runs to 14 residues. Trimming cost V 7 bases and J 11 bases; bases outside gene matches: 10. Here the CDR3 reads CASTRTGRNAPLHF. The CDR3 DNA is TGTGCCAGCACCAGGACAGGGCGAAATGCACCCCTCCACTTT.

This rearrangement joins TRBV5-1 to TRBJ2-3; 9 bases match TRBD2. Germline CDR1 is SGHRS and CDR2 is YFSETQ. With V trimmed by 4 bases and J by 4 bases, 7 bases remained unmatched. There are 15 residues in the CDR3. CDR3 nucleotide sequence: TGCGCCAGCAGCGGGACGGGACTAGCCGCAGATACGCAGTATTTT. It specifies CASSGTGLAADTQYF.

V and J are TRBV2 and TRBJ2-7; D perhaps matches TRBD2 (5 bases). Germline loops: CDR1 SNHLY, CDR2 FYNNEI. This CDR3 region has 14 residues. The V gene lost 11 bases and the J gene lost 0 bases, with 17 bases spanning the gap. CDR3 protein: CAQRRGSGSYEQYF. CDR3 sequence (DNA): TGTGCCCAAAGACGAGGGTCGGGCTCCTACGAGCAGTACTTC. The variable domain in full, completed from reference TRBV2 and TRBJ2-7, reads EPEVTQTPSHQVTQMGQEVILRCVPISNHLYFYWYRQILGQKVEFLVSFYNNEISEKSEIFDDQFSVERPDGSNFTLKIRSTKLEDSAMYFCAQRRGSGSYEQYFGPGTRLTVT.

This clonotype was observed a few times. The chain has TRBV12-3 or TRBV12-4 and TRBJ1-2, with 8 bases that match TRBD1. V was pared by 4 bases and J by 6 bases, with 7 bases of the junction left unmatched. The CDR3 runs to 14 residues. The CDR3 loop reads CASSSPGQVHGYTF. The CDR3 DNA reads TGTGCCAGCAGTTCCCCGGGACAGGTCCATGGCTACACCTTC.

There are many counts of this clonotype. J is TRBJ2-3 and V is TRBV7-8; D unclear. Trimming left V 5 bases short and J 1 base short, with 13 bases between. Per germline, CDR1 SGHVS and CDR2 FQNEAQ. The length of the CDR3 is 15 residues. DNA of the CDR3: TGTGCCAGCAGCCCAAACTTTCTCCGCACAGATACGCAGTATTTT. Its protein product is CASSPNFLRTDTQYF.

This clonotype was observed a handful of times. The chain joins TRBV18 to TRBJ2-5, with D hard to call. This CDR3 spans 14 amino acids. The germline V gene encodes CDR1 KGHSH and CDR2 LQKENI. The V end lost 3 bases, the J end lost 4 bases, and 12 bases lay between the germline ends. The CDR3 region has the DNA TGTGCCAGCTCACCGCCGGGTCTCGCAGAGACCCAGTACTTC. Encoded protein: CASSPPGLAETQYF.

This clonotype was detected only a few times. A much more abundant neighbour one base away suggests this may be a read error. Here the CDR3 omits its conserved ending phenylalanine or tryptophan, so a read error is the likely source. This chain uses TRBV5-1 with TRBJ2-3; tentative D call: TRBD1 (6 bases). CDR1 and CDR2 from the germline V gene are SGHRS and YFSETQ. The CDR3 length is 17 residues. Trimming removed 4 bases from V and 6 bases from J, with 24 bases in between. CDR3 in amino acids: CASSNSMGQSWGDTQYL. CDR3 nucleotides: TGCGCCAGCAGCAACTCTATGGGACAATCGTGGGGGGATACGCAGTATCTT.

The chain carries TRBV11-2 and TRBJ2-3; maybe TRBD2 (6 bases). V dropped 8 bases and J dropped 0 bases, with 15 bases sitting between them. This CDR3 spans 15 amino acids. Germline loops: CDR1 SGHAT, CDR2 FQNNGV. CDR3 residues: CASAGFISSTDTQYF. For the CDR3, the DNA is TGTGCCAGCGCGGGGTTCATCTCTAGCACAGATACGCAGTATTTT. Drawing the rest from reference TRBV11-2 and TRBJ2-3, the complete variable domain is EAGVAQSPRYKIIEKRQSVAFWCNPISGHATLYWYQQILGQGPKLLIQFQNNGVVDDSQLPKDRFSAERLKGVDSTLKIQPAKLEDSAVYLCASAGFISSTDTQYFGPGTRLTVL.

This clonotype was detected a few times. This chain links TRBV25-1 with TRBJ2-3; D call uncertain. Germline assignment: CDR1 MGHDK and CDR2 SYGVNS. The germline V and J ends were trimmed by 10 bases and 5 bases, with 16 bases remaining between them. The CDR3 covers 13 residues. CDR3 sequence: CAIQAQTGDTQYF. The CDR3 nucleotides are TGTGCCATCCAAGCCCAGACTGGAGATACGCAGTATTTT.

J is TRBJ2-3 and V is TRBV7-3, with D tentatively TRBD1 (6 bases). Germline V lookup: CDR1 SGHTA, CDR2 FQGTGA. With 0 bases removed from V and 1 base from J, the gap between germline ends came to 8 bases. The CDR3 runs 15 residues. CDR3 loop: CASSLTYRGTDTQYF. CDR3 sequence (DNA): TGTGCCAGCAGCTTAACATACAGGGGCACAGATACGCAGTATTTT.

The V gene is TRBV4-1, the J gene TRBJ1-1; D unclear. CDR1 is MGHRA, CDR2 YSYEKL, per germline. V was cut by 4 bases and J by 0 bases, with 12 bases left in between. The CDR3 length is 15 residues. In DNA form, the CDR3 reads TGCGCCAGCAGCCCCCAGCTGGGAATGAACACTGAAGCTTTCTTT. Its translation is CASSPQLGMNTEAFF.

In this sample, this clonotype turned up a few times. The chain links TRBV6-1 to TRBJ2-3, with D perhaps assigned TRBD1 or TRBD2 (5 bases each). The CDR3 loop spans 14 amino acids. Germline CDR1 and CDR2: MNHNS and SASEGT. V was pared by 4 bases and J by 7 bases, with 15 bases between. For the CDR3, the DNA is TGTGCCAGCAGTGTGAGGGATAGGGACCATACGCAGTATTTT. Its translation: CASSVRDRDHTQYF.

This CDR3 is CSAPLSGGIGELFF. CDR3 nucleotides: TGCAGTGCCCCTCTCAGCGGGGGCATCGGGGAGCTGTTTTTT. This rearrangement joins TRBV20-1 to TRBJ2-2; 8 nucleotides match TRBD2. The trim removed 6 bases at V and 7 bases at J, leaving 10 bases unmatched. Germline V gene lookup returns CDR1 DFQATT and CDR2 SNEGSKA (reference sequence). The length of the CDR3 is 14 residues.

This clonotype was seen a few times. This chain uses TRBV6-5 with TRBJ2-3, with 8 bases that match TRBD1. Germline CDR1 and CDR2: MNHEY and SVGAGI. The CDR3 consists of 15 residues. Trimming removed 3 bases from V and 2 bases from J; junction bases left unmatched: 4. The CDR3 DNA is TGTGCCAGCAGTTATTCGGACAGGGACACAGATACGCAGTATTTT. This sequence encodes CASSYSDRDTDTQYF.

This clonotype was observed at least ten times. The chain combines TRBV29-1 with TRBJ2-5; D unresolved. The CDR3 is made up of 10 amino acids. Trimming shortened V by 4 bases and J by 1 base, and 1 base separated the two germline ends. From germline, CDR1 is SQVTM and CDR2 ANQGSEA. CDR3 DNA sequence: TGCAGCGTTGGCCAAGAGACCCAGTACTTC. This codes for CSVGQETQYF.